This passage covers 29 T cell receptor beta chains from one sample sequenced in a study of blood T cell repertoires in COVID-19 (dated by TCRdb to the early 2020s). Libraries came from the immunoSEQ multiplex PCR assay. In TCRdb, the immuneACCESS table is reduced to in-frame sequences with V and J assigned. These tables do not hold every clone; where another copy was compared, an unresolved V gene accounts for under half, and the others remain unexplained. Within this sample are about 200,000 clones, with 80% to 90% of them counted one time only. The biggest ten clones account for roughly 8.8% of the sample. The sequencing sample was made of peripheral blood. The receptors derive from a woman aged 45-65 years with acute or convalescent COVID-19.

The rearrangement links TRBV28 to TRBJ1-2; 9 nucleotides match TRBD1. V dropped 2 bases and J dropped 5; count of bases not matched to a gene: 6. This CDR3 region has 15 residues. Germline V gene data show CDR1 as MDHEN and CDR2 as SYDVKM. The CDR3 DNA sequence: TGTGCCAGCAGTTTAAACGGGGGACAGGGTTATGGCTACACCTTC. The encoded protein is CASSLNGGQGYGYTF.

The chain recombines TRBV19 with TRBJ2-3; D perhaps matches TRBD2 (6 bases). The CDR3 totals 13 residues. Trimming pared 8 bases from V and 6 bases from J, leaving 15 bases between. Germline CDR1 and CDR2: LNHDA and SQIVND (reference sequence). The CDR3 protein is CASAGPPRDTQYF. In nucleotides, the CDR3 is TGTGCCAGTGCGGGGCCTCCCAGGGATACGCAGTATTTT.

This clone was recorded only once. This chain uses TRBV11-3 with TRBJ2-1; no firm D call. The CDR3 totals 15 residues. The germline CDR1 and CDR2 sequences are SGHNT and YENEEA. Deletions cut 5 bases from V and 4 bases from J, with 15 bases between. CDR3 coding DNA: TGTGCCAGCAGCCCCATACTAAGTCCTTACAATGAGCAGTTCTTC. Translated, it gives CASSPILSPYNEQFF. Full variable domain (remainder filled in from reference TRBV11-3 and TRBJ2-1): EAGVVQSPRYKIIEKKQPVAFWCNPISGHNTLYWYLQNLGQGPELLIRYENEEAVDDSQLPKDRFSAERLKGVDSTLKIQPAELGDSAVYLCASSPILSPYNEQFFGPGTRLTVL.

This rearrangement joins TRBV10-2 to TRBJ1-2; D is perhaps TRBD1 (5 bases). The V gene lost 8 bases and the J gene lost 2 bases, with 9 bases spanning the gap. The germline V gene encodes CDR1 WSHSY and CDR2 SAAADI. This CDR3 has 12 amino acids. CDR3: CASGSGNYGYTF. CDR3 bases: TGCGCCAGCGGGTCAGGGAACTATGGCTACACCTTC.

The chain has TRBV6-4 and TRBJ1-5, with 10 positions matching TRBD1. V gave up 11 bases and J gave up 3 bases; unmatched junction bases: 1. The germline V gene has CDR1 MRHNA and CDR2 SNTAGT. CDR3 length equals 12 residues. The CDR3: CAGTGVNQPQHF. CDR3 nucleotide sequence: TGTGCCGGGACAGGGGTCAATCAGCCCCAGCATTTT.

This clone was picked up one time. The chain is built from TRBV24-1 and TRBJ2-5, with 11 nucleotides matching TRBD2. V was clipped by 3 bases and J by 4 bases; unmatched bases: 3. The CDR3 is made up of 15 amino acids. CDR1 is KGHDR and CDR2 is SFDVKD in the germline V gene. CDR3 residues: CATSDQLAGVETQYF. The CDR3 DNA sequence: TGTGCCACCAGTGATCAACTAGCGGGAGTAGAGACCCAGTACTTC.

The chain joins TRBV24-1 to TRBJ2-1; 9 positions agree with TRBD1. This CDR3 is built from 14 residues. Trimming cost V 4 bases and J 7 bases; bases outside gene matches: 4. CDR1 and CDR2 (germline): KGHDR, SFDVKD. CDR3 residues: CATSDYRGRNEQFF. CDR3 coding DNA: TGTGCCACCAGTGACTACAGGGGGCGGAATGAGCAGTTCTTC.

This sequence joins TRBV6-5 and TRBJ1-1, with 7 nucleotides matching TRBD1. The germline gives CDR1 MNHEY, CDR2 SVGAGI. The CDR3 is 12 residues long. Losses at the gene ends were 6 bases for V and 7 bases for J; bases not matched to a gene: 5. CDR3 loop: CASRPGGSEAFF. The CDR3 coding sequence is TGTGCCAGCAGACCAGGGGGTAGTGAAGCTTTCTTT.

The chain has TRBV6-2 or TRBV6-3 and TRBJ2-7; tentative D call: TRBD1 (5 bases). The V gene's germline CDR1 is MNHEY and CDR2 SVGEGT. The V end lost 6 bases, the J end lost 0 bases, and 15 bases lay between the germline ends. The CDR3 runs 15 residues. In DNA form, the CDR3 reads TGTGCCAGCAGCCGTACAGGCGAGAGCTCCTACGAGCAGTACTTC. Translated: CASSRTGESSYEQYF.

The J gene is TRBJ1-1, the V gene TRBV2; unclear D gene. V lost 6 bases and J 0 bases, leaving 8 bases between the germline ends. CDR1 is SNHLY and CDR2 is FYNNEI in the germline V gene. The CDR3 extends over 13 amino acids. CDR3 residues: CASSGIVNTEAFF. The CDR3 bases are TGTGCCAGCAGCGGGATCGTGAACACTGAAGCTTTCTTT.

The V gene is TRBV27, the J gene TRBJ1-1; D not certain. V was clipped by 3 bases and J by 1 base, with 6 bases between them. Germline CDR1 MNHEY, CDR2 SMNVEV (reference sequence). The CDR3 loop spans 13 amino acids. CDR3 DNA: TGTGCCAGCAGTTTTAATTGGAACACTGAAGCTTTCTTT. Translated, it gives CASSFNWNTEAFF.

The rearrangement links TRBV5-8 to TRBJ2-1, with 15 positions matching TRBD2. Looked up from germline, CDR1 is SGHTS and CDR2 is YDEGEE. CDR3 length: 16 residues. The J segment lost 9 bases and the V segment lost 6 bases, leaving 10 bases of the junction unmatched. The CDR3, as DNA: TGTGCCAGCATCCTGCGGACTAGCGGGAGGGCCGGTGAGCAGTTCTTC. Protein: CASILRTSGRAGEQFF.

J is TRBJ2-1 and V is TRBV5-1, with TRBD2 identical over 10 bases. The CDR3 sequence is 15 residues long. J gave up 6 bases and V 1 base, and 4 bases lay outside the gene matches. Germline CDR1 reads SGHRS; CDR2 reads YFSETQ. The CDR3 sequence: CASSLMGLARNEQFF. DNA of the CDR3: TGCGCCAGCAGCTTGATGGGACTAGCGCGCAATGAGCAGTTCTTC.

The table lists this clone with a count of one. As DNA, the CDR3 is TGTGCCAGCAGCCCCCAGGGGGCCGCGAACACCGGGGAGCTGTTTTTT. Translating gives CASSPQGAANTGELFF. The rearrangement joins TRBV7-6 to TRBJ2-2; TRBD1 agrees at 8 bases. The CDR3 is made up of 16 amino acids. Germline V lookup: CDR1 SGHVS, CDR2 FNYEAQ. The V gene end was trimmed by 5 bases and the J gene end by 0 bases; junction bases not matched to a gene: 5.

The chain has TRBV10-3 and TRBJ1-2, with a tentative D call TRBD1 (5 bases). Germline loops: CDR1 ENHRY, CDR2 SYGVKD. This CDR3 is 16 amino acids long. Trimming removed 0 bases from V and 2 bases from J, with 13 bases in between. This CDR3 reads CAISESSGAANYGYTF. CDR3 bases: TGTGCCATCAGTGAGTCTTCTGGGGCCGCGAACTATGGCTACACCTTC.

The chain joins TRBV10-1 to TRBJ2-7, with D possibly TRBD1 on 5 matching bases. This CDR3 is 14 amino acids long. Germline V CDR1 and CDR2: WNHNN, SYGVQD (reference sequence). V lost 3 bases and J 2 bases, leaving 11 bases between the germline ends. CDR3 protein: CASSDRGSTYEQYF. CDR3 bases: TGCGCCAGCAGTGATAGGGGCAGTACCTACGAGCAGTACTTC.

The J gene is TRBJ1-4, the V gene TRBV19; D uncertain. The germline gives CDR1 LNHDA, CDR2 SQIVND (reference sequence). The CDR3 length is 13 residues. The V end lost 3 bases, the J end lost 8 bases, and 10 bases lay between the germline ends. CDR3 nucleotides: TGTGCCAGTAGTATCATCGGGATCGAAAAACTGTTTTTT. Residues: CASSIIGIEKLFF.

The CDR3 here is CASSTGVSGELFF. The CDR3 coding sequence is TGTGCCAGCAGCACCGGGGTATCCGGGGAGCTGTTTTTT. The V and J genes are TRBV7-3 and TRBJ2-2, with D possibly TRBD2 on 5 matching bases. V was trimmed by 5 bases and J by 6 bases, leaving 10 bases between them. Germline V gives CDR1 SGHTA, CDR2 FQGTGA. The CDR3 sequence is 13 residues long.

Worth noting for this clone: Other DNA sequences in the same sample also yield this CDR3. The chain joins TRBV14 to TRBJ2-3; 10 bases are shared with TRBD2. CDR3 length equals 17 residues. V trimming: 4 bases; J trimming: 3 bases; junction bases outside the gene matches: 10. Germline V gene sequence: CDR1 SGHDN, CDR2 FVKESK. The CDR3 sequence: CASSPPSGRAGTDTQYF. Here the CDR3 DNA reads TGTGCCAGCAGCCCGCCCAGCGGGAGGGCAGGAACAGATACGCAGTATTTT.

V is TRBV12-5 and J is TRBJ2-7; 13 bases are a match to TRBD2. This CDR3 is built from 21 residues. V was clipped by 1 base and J by 0 bases; unmatched bases: 15. CDR1 is LGHNT, CDR2 FRNRAP, per germline. The CDR3 DNA follows: TGTGCTAGTGGTTTGGCAGTCGGCGGACTAGCGGGGGTCCCCCTCTCCTACGAGCAGTACTTC. Its translation is CASGLAVGGLAGVPLSYEQYF.

The chain employs TRBV28 and TRBJ2-5, with 9 bases lining up with TRBD2. Looked up from germline, CDR1 is MDHEN and CDR2 is SYDVKM. V was pared by 5 bases and J by 5 bases, with 12 bases of the junction left unmatched. The CDR3 consists of 16 residues. For the CDR3, the DNA is TGTGCCAGCAGTCCCCGACTAGCGGAGGGGCGTGAGACCCAGTACTTC. This codes for CASSPRLAEGRETQYF.

The chain carries TRBV28 and TRBJ2-7; 7 bases are shared with TRBD1. V shed 6 bases, J shed 6 bases, and the junction held 8 bases outside the gene matches. CDR1 MDHEN and CDR2 SYDVKM come from the germline V gene. The CDR3 consists of 13 residues. The CDR3 loop is CASRFQGVGEQYF. CDR3 in DNA: TGTGCCAGCAGATTTCAGGGGGTCGGCGAGCAGTACTTC.

The chain is built from TRBV5-1 and TRBJ2-1; the match to TRBD1 covers 7 bases. The CDR3 covers 14 residues. J was trimmed by 10 bases and V by 4 bases; bases with no gene match: 11. Germline V gene data show CDR1 as SGHRS and CDR2 as YFSETQ. CDR3 loop: CASSETAGGWEQFF. CDR3 nucleotide sequence: TGCGCCAGCAGCGAGACGGCAGGGGGTTGGGAGCAGTTCTTC. The full variable domain, with the rest looked up from reference TRBV5-1 and TRBJ2-1, is KAGVTQTPRYLIKTRGQQVTLSCSPISGHRSVSWYQQTPGQGLQFLFEYFSETQRNKGNFPGRFSGRQFSNSRSEMNVSTLELGDSALYLCASSETAGGWEQFFGPGTRLTVL.

The rearrangement links TRBV11-2 to TRBJ2-3; 7 bases fit TRBD2. The CDR3 totals 16 residues. Trimming cost V 2 bases and J 0 bases; bases outside gene matches: 5. Germline CDR1 reads SGHAT; CDR2 reads FQNNGV. The CDR3 protein is CASSLMSGTSTDTQYF. The DNA of the CDR3 is TGTGCCAGCAGCTTAATGAGCGGGACTAGCACAGATACGCAGTATTTT. The full variable domain, with the rest looked up from reference TRBV11-2 and TRBJ2-3, is EAGVAQSPRYKIIEKRQSVAFWCNPISGHATLYWYQQILGQGPKLLIQFQNNGVVDDSQLPKDRFSAERLKGVDSTLKIQPAKLEDSAVYLCASSLMSGTSTDTQYFGPGTRLTVL.

The chain joins TRBV7-2 to TRBJ2-1; 13 bases match TRBD2. CDR1 is SGHTA, CDR2 FQGNSA, per germline. Trimming cost V 1 base and J 9 bases; bases outside gene matches: 0. This CDR3 region has 14 residues. CDR3 bases: TGTGCCAGCAGCTTAGGGACTAGCGGGAGTGAGCAGTTCTTC. It yields the protein CASSLGTSGSEQFF. Full variable domain (missing parts from reference TRBV7-2 and TRBJ2-1): GAGVSQSPSNKVTEKGKDVELRCDPISGHTALYWYRQSLGQGLEFLIYFQGNSAPDKSGLPSDRFSAERTGGSVSTLTIQRTQQEDSAVYLCASSLGTSGSEQFFGPGTRLTVL.

The rearrangement joins TRBV24-1 to TRBJ1-1; D gene ambiguous. Germline lookup yields CDR1 KGHDR and CDR2 SFDVKD. V was shortened by 3 bases and J by 10 bases, with 11 bases between the two germline ends. The CDR3 extends over 12 amino acids. The CDR3 is CATSDREGRAFF. As DNA, the CDR3 is TGTGCCACCAGTGATCGTGAGGGAAGAGCTTTCTTT.

The genes are TRBV6-5 and TRBJ1-2, with D unresolved. V dropped 6 bases and J dropped 5 bases, with 16 bases sitting between them. Germline CDR1 MNHEY, CDR2 SVGAGI. This CDR3 has 14 residues. The CDR3 region is CASSIQPSGYGYTF. DNA of the CDR3: TGTGCCAGCAGCATACAGCCGTCTGGGTATGGCTACACCTTC.

This chain links TRBV7-2 with TRBJ2-3; D ambiguous. Trimming stripped 2 bases from V and 5 bases from J, with 8 bases between. The germline V gene has CDR1 SGHTA and CDR2 FQGNSA. This CDR3 is built from 13 residues. CDR3 sequence (DNA): TGTGCCAGCAGCTTATACTTCGGAGATACGCAGTATTTT. Encoded protein: CASSLYFGDTQYF. The entire variable domain, with the rest obtained from reference TRBV7-2 and TRBJ2-3, is as follows: GAGVSQSPSNKVTEKGKDVELRCDPISGHTALYWYRQSLGQGLEFLIYFQGNSAPDKSGLPSDRFSAERTGGSVSTLTIQRTQQEDSAVYLCASSLYFGDTQYFGPGTRLTVL.

The chain joins TRBV21-1 to TRBJ1-2. TRBV21-1 has pseudogene status. The CDR3 extends over 14 amino acids. The CDR3 DNA reads TGTGCCAGCAGCGTTGACGGGACTTGTAATGGCTACACCTTC. Translated, it gives CASSVDGTCNGYTF.